The 17 T cell receptor beta chains in this list originate from one sample, sequenced in a study of blood T cell repertoires in COVID-19. Sequencing was performed with immunoSEQ multiplex PCR; in TCRdb, only in-frame clones are kept and a portion is missing. The sample shows 200,000 or so clones, 75% to 90% of them seen only once. The sample comprised peripheral blood. All receptors derive from a woman in her thirties or forties with acute or convalescent COVID-19.

This clone was seen just once. The V call is TRBV7-9, the J call TRBJ1-1; D remains ambiguous. The CDR3 totals 15 residues. Trimming removed 4 bases at V and 0 bases at J, with 12 bases between. CDR1 and CDR2 (germline): SEHNR, FQNEAQ (reference sequence). The CDR3 DNA is TGTGCCAGCAGCTCCTCGCCGGGAATGAACACTGAAGCTTTCTTT. Residues: CASSSSPGMNTEAFF.

The chain couples TRBV4-1 to TRBJ2-1; 13 bases agree with TRBD2. Germline lookup yields CDR1 MGHRA and CDR2 YSYEKL. Losses at the gene ends were 1 base for V and 7 bases for J; bases not matched to a gene: 7. CDR3 length: 17 amino acids. The chain's CDR3 is CASSQALAGGPQNEQFF. CDR3 in DNA: TGCGCCAGCAGCCAAGCACTAGCGGGAGGGCCCCAGAATGAGCAGTTCTTC.

The chain uses TRBV21-1 and TRBJ2-7; the table's D call, TRBD1, has no DNA check behind it. TRBV21-1 is deemed a pseudogene. The CDR3 is 16 residues long. CDR3 nucleotide sequence: TGTGCCAGCAGCACCCTGTATGGGACAGGTAGCTACGAGCAGTACTTC. It is translated as CASSTLYGTGSYEQYF.

Written as DNA, the CDR3 is TGTGCCAGCAGCTTACGGCCGTGGGGGGACAATGAGCAGTTCTTC. Protein: CASSLRPWGDNEQFF. This rearrangement joins TRBV7-8 to TRBJ2-1; D possibly corresponds to TRBD2 (6 bases). Germline V gives CDR1 SGHVS, CDR2 FQNEAQ. V lost 2 bases to trimming and J lost 5 bases, with 13 bases between them. The CDR3 has 15 amino acids.

The chain combines TRBV3-1 (or the pseudogene TRBV3-2) with TRBJ2-5; D remains ambiguous. The CDR3 loop spans 14 amino acids. V lost 2 bases to trimming and J lost 2 bases, with 9 bases between them. The germline CDR1 and CDR2 sequences are LGHDT and YNNKEL (reference sequence). CDR3: CASSQRVEQETQYF. CDR3 DNA sequence: TGTGCCAGCAGCCAACGCGTTGAGCAAGAGACCCAGTACTTC.

The chain employs TRBV19 and TRBJ1-5, with D perhaps TRBD1 (5 bases). This CDR3 has 16 amino acids. V was cut by 3 bases and J by 1 base, with 13 bases left in between. Germline CDR1 reads LNHDA; CDR2 reads SQIVND (reference sequence). The CDR3 loop is CASSMGRGSSNQPQHF. The CDR3 coding sequence is TGTGCCAGTAGTATGGGGCGGGGATCCAGCAATCAGCCCCAGCATTTT.

The V and J genes are TRBV3-1 (or the pseudogene TRBV3-2) and TRBJ2-7; D unclear. V lost 2 bases, J lost 2 bases, and 10 bases lay in between. This CDR3 region has 14 residues. Per germline, CDR1 LGHDT and CDR2 YNNKEL (reference sequence). CDR3 residues: CASSQTAKTYEQYF. CDR3 DNA: TGTGCCAGCAGCCAAACAGCTAAGACCTACGAGCAGTACTTC.

The chain recombines TRBV11-2 with TRBJ2-1; 14 bases line up with TRBD2. Trimming took 7 bases from V and 8 from J; bases not matched to a gene: 13. Germline CDR1 is SGHAT and CDR2 is FQNNGV. The CDR3 is made up of 17 amino acids. CDR3 DNA: TGTGCCAGCACCTTGGGGACTAGCGGGAGAGGCCTATATGAGCAGTTCTTC. It is translated as CASTLGTSGRGLYEQFF.

This clone came up once. The V gene is TRBV7-2, the J gene TRBJ1-1; 9 positions agree with TRBD1. The V gene's germline CDR1 is SGHTA and CDR2 FQGNSA. The V segment lost 4 bases and the J segment 5 bases; nucleotides outside the gene matches: 8. The CDR3 spans 15 residues. The CDR3 sequence: CASSSIDRGWTEAFF. The CDR3 DNA follows: TGTGCCAGCAGCTCCATCGACAGGGGGTGGACTGAAGCTTTCTTT.

As regards this clone: This sample includes further DNA sequences coding for the same CDR3. The V gene is TRBV6-5, the J gene TRBJ2-1; D is possibly TRBD2 (6 bases). Trimming removed 0 bases at V and 5 bases at J, with 8 bases between. The germline V gene has CDR1 MNHEY and CDR2 SVGAGI. There are 14 residues in the CDR3. Here the CDR3 DNA reads TGTGCCAGCAGTTACTCCGGAGGGGACAATGAGCAGTTCTTC. Translation gives CASSYSGGDNEQFF.

The V gene is TRBV10-3, the J gene TRBJ1-2; 9 bases map to TRBD1. The CDR3 runs 14 residues. V lost 3 bases and J lost 6; bases outside the gene matches: 5. Germline V gene data show CDR1 as ENHRY and CDR2 as SYGVKD. CDR3: CAISETGGPNGYTF. The CDR3 bases are TGTGCCATCAGTGAAACAGGGGGCCCCAATGGCTACACCTTC.

This clone was counted a few times. J is TRBJ2-7 and V is TRBV6-5, with TRBD1 matching 10 bases. The ends lost 2 bases at V and 3 bases at J; junction bases unmatched: 4. Germline V lookup: CDR1 MNHEY, CDR2 SVGAGI. The CDR3 has 15 amino acids. CDR3 in DNA: TGTGCCAGCAGTTACAGGGACAGGGGAGACTACGAGCAGTACTTC. It specifies CASSYRDRGDYEQYF.

The J gene is TRBJ1-1, the V gene TRBV4-1; D ambiguous. Germline V gene sequence: CDR1 MGHRA, CDR2 YSYEKL. CDR3 length equals 14 residues. V lost 0 bases and J 4 bases, leaving 9 bases between the germline ends. DNA for the CDR3: TGCGCCAGCAGCCAAGATGCCGGTGGCACTGAAGCTTTCTTT. Its protein product is CASSQDAGGTEAFF.

The rearrangement links TRBV5-4 to TRBJ1-5; D may be TRBD1 (6 bases). The V end lost 3 bases, the J end lost 4 bases, and 8 bases lay between the germline ends. In germline, CDR1 is SGHNT, CDR2 YYREEE (reference sequence). The CDR3 has 13 residues. DNA of the CDR3: TGTGCCAGCAGCTCAGACAGGAATCAGCCCCAGCATTTT. Its translation is CASSSDRNQPQHF.

This chain uses TRBV4-2 with TRBJ2-1; TRBD2 matches 8 bases. V was pared by 0 bases and J by 3 bases, with 10 bases of the junction left unmatched. The CDR3 contains 18 residues. Germline V gives CDR1 LGHNA, CDR2 YNFKEQ. In nucleotides, the CDR3 is TGTGCCAGCAGCCAAGAACGTGCGAGGCTAGCGGGCTACAATGAGCAGTTCTTC. Translated, it gives CASSQERARLAGYNEQFF.

V and J are TRBV30 and TRBJ2-7; D possibly corresponds to TRBD2 (7 bases). Germline lookup yields CDR1 GTSNPN and CDR2 SVGIG (reference sequence). The CDR3 spans 12 residues. Trimming took off 8 bases at V and 5 bases at J, with 16 bases between the two ends. The chain's CDR3 is CALGRGGDEQYF. DNA of the CDR3: TGTGCCCTTGGGAGGGGGGGGGACGAGCAGTACTTC.

The chain employs TRBV11-3 and TRBJ2-2, with 8 bases lining up with TRBD1. CDR3 size: 14 residues. Germline assignment: CDR1 SGHNT and CDR2 YENEEA. The ends lost 4 bases at V and 7 bases at J; junction bases unmatched: 5. CDR3 loop: CASSSQGAGGELFF. CDR3 nucleotide sequence: TGTGCCAGCAGCTCCCAGGGGGCGGGCGGGGAGCTGTTTTTT.